What follows are 7 T cell receptor beta chains derived from one specimen sequenced in a study of blood T cell repertoires in COVID-19. Measured with immunoSEQ multiplex PCR; TCRdb has only the in-frame clones, and not every one. The data hold over 150,000 clones, with over 80% observed a single time. The specimen sequenced was peripheral blood. The source is a woman in her fifties or sixties with acute or convalescent COVID-19.

This clone was counted once. The V call is TRBV28, the J call TRBJ2-1; 13 bases map to TRBD2. CDR3 size: 16 residues. Germline V lookup: CDR1 MDHEN, CDR2 SYDVKM. Trimming cost V 5 bases and J 7 bases; bases outside gene matches: 8. Here the CDR3 DNA reads TGTGCCAGCAGTCCTCCGGGACTAGCGGGACGGAATGAGCAGTTCTTC. It is translated as CASSPPGLAGRNEQFF.

This chain uses TRBV5-8 with TRBJ1-5; D is possibly TRBD1 (5 bases). Germline V gene sequence: CDR1 SGHTS, CDR2 YDEGEE. V lost 1 base to trimming and J lost 3 bases, with 8 bases between them. This CDR3 region has 14 residues. CDR3 DNA: TGTGCCAGCAGCTTGATAGGGGACAATCAGCCCCAGCATTTT. Translated, it gives CASSLIGDNQPQHF.

This chain joins TRBV5-1 and TRBJ2-3, with TRBD2 matching over 10 bases. CDR1 is SGHRS, CDR2 YFSETQ, per germline. This CDR3 comprises 18 residues. The ends lost 0 bases at V and 3 bases at J; junction bases unmatched: 10. In DNA, the CDR3 is TGCGCCAGCAGCTTGGCCCCCCGGGGTAGCGGGGGGACAGATACGCAGTATTTT. This sequence encodes CASSLAPRGSGGTDTQYF.

This clone appeared a few times. The genes are TRBV6-5 and TRBJ1-6; D is perhaps TRBD1 (6 bases). The CDR3 runs 14 residues. CDR1 and CDR2 from the germline V gene are MNHEY and SVGAGI. Trimming took 6 bases from V and 6 from J, leaving 12 bases between them. CDR3 amino acids: CASRLDSPNSPLHF. Written as DNA, the CDR3 is TGTGCCAGCAGGCTGGACAGCCCTAATTCACCCCTCCACTTT.

This chain links TRBV7-3 with TRBJ1-2; D is undetermined. The CDR3 is 14 amino acids. The V end lost 4 bases, the J end lost 5 bases, and 14 bases lay between the germline ends. From germline, CDR1 is SGHTA and CDR2 FQGTGA. The CDR3 nucleotides read TGTGCCAGCAGCTCTCCGGGGAGTGGGTATGGCTACACCTTC. It specifies CASSSPGSGYGYTF.

V usage is TRBV7-3 and J usage is TRBJ2-3; D is perhaps TRBD2 (5 bases). Trimming pared 5 bases from V and 4 bases from J, leaving 16 bases between. In germline, CDR1 is SGHTA, CDR2 FQGTGA. The CDR3 totals 15 residues. The CDR3 here is CASSPQRGSADTQYF. The CDR3 nucleotides read TGTGCCAGCAGCCCCCAACGGGGTTCCGCAGATACGCAGTATTTT.

The rearrangement uses TRBV4-1 and TRBJ1-2; a possible D gene is TRBD1 (5 bases). The CDR3 extends over 13 amino acids. Looked up from germline, CDR1 is MGHRA and CDR2 is YSYEKL. Trimming took off 4 bases at V and 5 bases at J, with 11 bases between the two ends. Here the CDR3 reads CASSPLGGYGYTF. DNA of the CDR3: TGCGCCAGCAGCCCCCTCGGGGGGTATGGCTACACCTTC.